The sequence of this T cell receptor (beta chain) was determined in a study of OX40 agonist ivuxolimab in advanced cancers. Study-level background: Ivuxolimab was a fully human IgG2 agonistic monoclonal antibody targeting the costimulatory receptor OX40 (CD134). Intravenous ivuxolimab was administered to patients every 2 weeks at six dose levels: 0.01, 0.1, 0.3, 1.5, 3 and 10 mg/kg. Among the approximately 54 dose-escalation patients, around 20 had hepatocellular carcinoma, 15 or so melanoma, 9 renal cell carcinoma and 9 head and neck cancer. A male proportion of 82.7% and a mean age of roughly 55 years, ranging from about 23 to 90, were recorded for the dose-escalation cohort. Prior anti-PD-1, anti-PD-L1 or anti-CTLA-4 therapy was permitted, and about 40% of dose-escalation patients had received checkpoint inhibitors. Partial responses occurred in three dose-escalation patients: two with cutaneous melanoma and one with hepatocellular carcinoma. Peripheral TCRbeta sequencing was intended to test whether TCR sequence diversity was altered and clonal T-cell expansion was caused by ivuxolimab. The paper reports the monotherapy dose-escalation portion (N = 52 patients) of the phase I ivuxolimab trial. The research as a whole found: At doses of 0.1 to 3.0 mg/kg, clonal expansion of both CD4+ and CD8+ blood T cells was observed from baseline to week 6. Partial responders in the 0.1-3.0 mg/kg groups had among the lowest normalized peripheral clonal expansion, especially among CD8+ T cells. Low levels of normalized T-cell clonal expansion were also seen in some nonresponding patients. On average, CD8+ T cells showed more expanded clones than CD4+ T cells after ivuxolimab. The antigen specificity of the peripheral T cells that underwent clonal expansion was not determined.

Patients with autoimmune disease history or receiving systemic immunosuppression were excluded from the trial. Peripheral blood for TCR sequencing was collected from all dose cohorts at baseline, on cycle 4 day 1, and on cycle 7 day 1. The samples were taken from a phase I, first-in-human, multicenter, open-label dose-escalation trial of ivuxolimab. The trial enrolled adults with locally advanced or metastatic head and neck squamous cell, hepatocellular, melanoma or renal cell carcinoma. Before TCR sequencing, CD4+ and CD8+ T cells were separately sorted from peripheral blood. To note about this clone: Its antigen is still unknown. No base quality information exists; no much larger clone differs at one position.

To sequence the TCRbeta CDR3 region, genomic DNA was isolated from the sorted cells. TCRbeta CDR3 regions were sequenced using the immunoSEQ Assay. Here the immuneACCESS table is served through TCRdb, limited to in-frame sequences with V and J called. Missing clones are a known gap in these copies; in checked studies unresolved V genes cover under half, and the rest lacks a known reason. The sample profile shows more than 85,000 clones; approximately 89% of them were found once. About 0.25% of the sample is in the top ten clones. Trimming removed 8 bases from V and 0 bases from J, leaving 16 bases between the germline ends. According to the germline V gene, CDR1 reads MDHEN and CDR2 reads SYDVKM. The CDR3, from cysteine to phenylalanine, totals 15 residues. Of the read, only the CDR3 DNA is kept; its 45 bases are in frame from base 1.

Sequenced material: CD4+ or CD8+ T cells sorted from blood, taken in a trial of the OX40 agonist ivuxolimab. The sequence links TRBV28 to TRBJ1-2, with an unclear D gene assignment. The source of this sequence is an adult with an advanced solid tumor such as melanoma, head and neck, liver or kidney cancer. The DNA sequence is as follows: TGTGCCAGCCACTACGGGGAGACTACTAACTATGGCTACACCTTC. The encoded protein is CASHYGETTNYGYTF.